This T cell receptor (beta chain) emerged from a study of low-dose radiotherapy and immunotherapy resistance in tumors. Time point denoted: after trial treatment. Treatment: LDRT plus nivolumab, ipilimumab, low-dose cyclophosphamide and aspirin (RACIN trial). CDR1 is SGHAT, CDR2 FQDESV, per germline (reference sequence). CDR3 length: 14 amino acids. The ends lost 7 bases at V and 7 bases at J; junction bases unmatched: 4. This clonotype has ten or more counts. cDNA synthesis used a TRAV/TRBV-specific primer set for both chains. Amplification, which lasted 20 PCR cycles, used a constant-region primer and V-primer adapter to amplify TCRs. MiXCR, applied by TCRdb to the reads, yields one record per CDR3 protein. The sample holds under 95,000 distinct CDR3 sequences, over 15% seen once.

The sample consisted of PBMCs, taken after low-dose radiotherapy plus immunotherapy. This sequence originates from a male donor with prostate cancer. The V call is TRBV11-1, the J call TRBJ2-1; 13 bases are a match to TRBD2. Here the CDR3 DNA reads TGTGCCAGCACGACTAGCGGGAGGTGGAATGAGCAGTTCTTC. Translating gives CASTTSGRWNEQFF.